These 3 T cell receptor beta chains were sequenced from one sample in a study of T-cell memory formation after mild COVID-19. TCRdb used MiXCR to reprocess the 5' RACE reads, holding one entry per CDR3 protein. There are roughly 340,000 distinct CDR3 sequences in the sample; around 15% occur only once, and about a fifth lies in the top ten. Sequencing was done on a sample of PBMCs or a T cell subset sorted from them (not recorded which). These receptor sequences come from a man aged 18 to 30 who had mild COVID-19 (a few samples of this study predate the infection). Cell type and time point are not known.

About this clonotype itself: Its ends do not fully match the called genes, so a read error is possible. V and J are TRBV7-7 and TRBJ2-2, with a weak D call TRBD1 (6 bases). Germline-derived CDR1 and CDR2 are SSHAT and FNYEAQ (reference sequence). CDR3 length equals 15 residues. CDR3 DNA sequence: TGTGCTAGCAGCCATAGACAGGACGGCACCGGGGAGCTGTTTTTT. Amino acids: CASSHRQDGTGELFF. Based on the CDR3 plus reference TRBV7-7 and TRBJ2-2, the full variable domain is GAGVSQSPRYKVTKRGQDVTLRCDPISSHATLYWYQQALGQGPEFLTYFNYEAQPDKSGLPSDRFSAERPEGSISTLTIQRTEQRDSAMYRCASSHRQDGTGELFFGEGSRLTVL.

The chain carries TRBV6-2 or TRBV6-3 and TRBJ2-5; TRBD2 aligns across 7 bases. The V and J ends lost 5 bases and 2 bases, in that order; junction bases with no gene match: 14. The CDR3 length is 17 residues. Germline V gives CDR1 MNHEY, CDR2 SVGEGT. As DNA, the CDR3 is TGTGCCAGCAGTCCACTCGGGACTACGGGAAATCAAGAGACCCAGTACTTC. Translation gives CASSPLGTTGNQETQYF.

The V call is TRBV29-1, the J call TRBJ1-1; the D is unclear. Trimming stripped 2 bases from V and 5 bases from J, with 12 bases between. CDR1 and CDR2 (germline): SQVTM, ANQGSEA. The CDR3 contains 13 residues. In DNA form, the CDR3 reads TGCAGCGTTGAACTTCGAGTCGGAACTGAAGCTTTCTTT. This sequence encodes CSVELRVGTEAFF.